Shown below are 9 T cell receptor beta chains from a single sample sequenced in a study of CD8+CD57+ T cells in acquired aplastic anemia. Sequenced patients had shown CD8+CD57+ cell expansion by flow cytometry. Genomic DNA, the template, was used for profiling of the TCR beta VDJ and CDR3. TCRdb called the reads again in MiXCR, with one record for every CDR3 protein. Found here are about 120,000 distinct CDR3 sequences, approximately 50% of them singletons; the top ten hold approximately 28%. Sample: sorted CD4+, CD8+, or CD8+CD57+ T cells (not recorded which) from PBMCs. The source of these receptors is a human donor with aplastic anemia.

V gene TRBV20-1 combines with J gene TRBJ1-5; 10 nucleotides agree with TRBD1. CDR1 and CDR2 from the germline V gene are DFQATT and SNEGSKA (reference sequence). The CDR3 runs to 16 residues. With V trimmed by 4 bases and J by 3 bases, 9 bases remained unmatched. CDR3 sequence: CSAIRQGARNNQPQHF. For the CDR3, the DNA is TGCAGTGCTATACGACAGGGGGCGCGTAACAATCAGCCCCAGCATTTT.

The chain has TRBV9 and TRBJ2-7; D remains ambiguous. The length of the CDR3 is 15 residues. Between the trimmed V and J ends, which lost 0 bases and 0 bases, there was a span of 10 bases. CDR1 and CDR2 (germline): SGDLS, YYNGEE. This chain's CDR3 is CASSVDPTPSYEQYF. In nucleotides, the CDR3 is TGTGCCAGCAGCGTAGACCCCACCCCCTCCTACGAGCAGTACTTC. Supplemented by reference TRBV9 and TRBJ2-7, the full variable domain reads DSGVTQTPKHLITATGQRVTLRCSPRSGDLSVYWYQQSLDQGLQFLIQYYNGEERAKGNILERFSAQQFPDLHSELNLSSLELGDSALYFCASSVDPTPSYEQYFGPGTRLTVT.

The sample holds a few counts of this clonotype. The chain has TRBV10-2 and TRBJ2-7; D is unclear. Germline V gene sequence: CDR1 WSHSY, CDR2 SAAADI. The CDR3 runs 13 residues. With 6 bases removed from V and 4 bases from J, the gap between germline ends came to 13 bases. CDR3 region: CASRKDLGYEQYF. The CDR3 nucleotides are TGCGCCAGCAGGAAGGACCTCGGGTACGAGCAGTACTTC.

The chain carries TRBV7-9 and TRBJ1-2; 9 bases are a match to TRBD1. Germline CDR1 reads SEHNR; CDR2 reads FQNEAQ (reference sequence). After removal of 3 bases from V and 6 bases from J, the junction contained 5 bases not matched to a gene. The CDR3 contains 14 residues. CDR3 loop: CASSLEGQGHGYTF. Written as DNA, the CDR3 is TGTGCCAGCAGCTTGGAGGGACAGGGCCATGGCTACACCTTC.

V usage is TRBV2 and J usage is TRBJ1-6; 9 bases are shared with TRBD1. The CDR3 length is 14 residues. Germline V CDR1 and CDR2: SNHLY, FYNNEI. V was clipped by 6 bases and J by 9 bases; unmatched bases: 6. The CDR3: CASRRTGVLSPLHF. CDR3 coding DNA: TGTGCCAGCAGGCGGACAGGGGTCCTTTCACCCCTCCACTTT.

The V gene is TRBV10-3, the J gene TRBJ2-1; 8 bases are a match to TRBD2. Per the germline V gene, CDR1 is ENHRY and CDR2 is SYGVKD. The CDR3 runs to 15 residues. The junction had 8 bases not matched to a gene; V was cut back by 8 bases and J by 2 bases. As DNA, the CDR3 is TGTGCCATCGGGACTGAAGCGGGAGCCTACAATGAGCAGTTCTTC. This translates into CAIGTEAGAYNEQFF.

The chain combines TRBV19 with TRBJ2-1; D not certain. The CDR3 has 13 amino acids. Germline CDR1 LNHDA, CDR2 SQIVND (reference sequence). V shed 7 bases and J shed 5 bases, with 12 bases lying between them. The CDR3 DNA is TGTGCCAGTAAGTTCCCCGGAGACAATGAGCAGTTCTTC. Its protein product is CASKFPGDNEQFF. Full variable domain (missing parts from reference TRBV19 and TRBJ2-1): DGGITQSPKYLFRKEGQNVTLSCEQNLNHDAMYWYRQDPGQGLRLIYYSQIVNDFQKGDIAEGYSVSREKKESFPLTVTSAQKNPTAFYLCASKFPGDNEQFFGPGTRLTVL.

This chain joins TRBV28 and TRBJ2-3; D not certain. This CDR3 has 14 amino acids. Trimming pared 2 bases from V and 4 bases from J, leaving 10 bases between. Per germline, CDR1 MDHEN and CDR2 SYDVKM. CDR3 region: CASSLDWVSDTQYF. CDR3 DNA sequence: TGTGCCAGCAGTTTAGATTGGGTGTCAGATACGCAGTATTTT.

The CDR3 DNA follows: TGTGCCAGTAGTCGGACGGACAGGGTTTCACCCCTCCACTTT. It codes for CASSRTDRVSPLHF. V and J are TRBV19 and TRBJ1-6; 8 positions agree with TRBD1. The J segment lost 9 bases and the V segment lost 5 bases, leaving 6 bases of the junction unmatched. The CDR3 extends over 14 amino acids. Germline CDR1 LNHDA, CDR2 SQIVND (reference sequence).